The rows below give T cell receptor beta chains drawn from one sample of a study of T-cell memory formation after mild COVID-19. TCRdb used MiXCR to reprocess the 5' RACE reads, holding one entry per CDR3 protein. Counted here are about 82,000 distinct CDR3 sequences, 10% to 15% occurring once; the ten biggest clones make up 27%. Material: PBMCs or a T cell subset sorted from them (not recorded which). These receptors were taken from an adult woman who had mild COVID-19 (a few samples of this study predate the infection). Cell type and time point are not known. Each CDR3 is given with its conserved first and last residue.

j_gene,len,v_gene,CDR3aa
TRBJ2-7,11,TRBV7-9,CASSLESGQYF
TRBJ2-1,17,TRBV10-3,CAISEPGAGGIYNEQFF
TRBJ2-1,17,TRBV6-1,CASPRDSPYGTYNEQFF
TRBJ2-7,12,TRBV7-6,CASSSDIYEQYF
TRBJ2-1,16,TRBV11-1,CASSLREAGAYNEQFF
TRBJ2-3,15,TRBV13,CASSVRQGETDTQYF
TRBJ1-1,11,TRBV10-3,CAISESTEAFF
TRBJ2-7,14,TRBV5-1,CASSLVVGTYEQYF
TRBJ2-1,15,TRBV2,CASIVGLAGRNEQFF
TRBJ2-4,17,TRBV7-9,CASSPAGTGDAKNIQYF
TRBJ1-5,15,TRBV18,CASSPPGQGDQPQHF
TRBJ2-7,16,TRBV5-5,CASSLVEQTLSYEQYF
TRBJ2-5,16,TRBV6-5,CASSYGQGVHLETQYF
TRBJ1-6,16,TRBV14,CASSHGVVAYNSPLHF
TRBJ2-1,15,TRBV12-3/TRBV12-4,CASSSSSGVYNEQFF
TRBJ2-7,15,TRBV12-3/TRBV12-4,CASSLSERASYEQYF
TRBJ2-3,16,TRBV4-3,CASSPWTSGSADTQYF
TRBJ2-5,15,TRBV5-1,CASSAGQKTQETQYF
TRBJ1-2,15,TRBV7-2,CASSLDVGTGYGYTF
TRBJ1-1,14,TRBV9,CASSVVGSRAEAFF
TRBJ2-5,13,TRBV29-1,CSVESGDQETQYF
TRBJ1-1,14,TRBV6-6,CASFSRDRAREAFF
TRBJ2-7,12,TRBV29-1,CSVDWGPYEQYF
TRBJ2-3,18,TRBV6-2/TRBV6-3,CASSQDQYGLSPTDTQYF
TRBJ1-5,15,TRBV12-3/TRBV12-4,CASSSGTGANQPQHF